This T cell receptor (beta chain) stems from a study of vaccination effects on CD4 cells after COVID-19. Findings of the study overall: Few convalescent patients and no early post-infection timepoints were included in the study.

In regard to this clone: Its antigen is currently unknown.

With the ViraFEST assay, the study expanded antigen-specific CD4+ T cells using viral peptide pools, then sequenced them. When less than 11 days of culture had elapsed, CD4+ T cells were isolated. Either the mRNA-1273 or the BNT162b2 vaccine was given to participants as two doses. TCRdb's copy holds only in-frame clones and misses some; the assay was immunoSEQ multiplex PCR. The table lists roughly 71,000 clones, 76% of them singletons, with around 0.9% in the top ten. This clonotype was obtained from a human donor who received a COVID-19 vaccine. Sequenced here: CD4+ T cells from PBMCs cultured with HCoV-OC43 spike peptides, sampled after COVID-19 vaccination. Subset in this sample: HCoV-OC43 spike overlapping peptide pool stimulation.

The CDR3, as DNA: TGTGCCAGCAGTCTACGGACAGGCACCGGGGAGCTGTTTTTT. Protein product: CASSLRTGTGELFF. This chain connects TRBV27 to TRBJ2-2; the match to TRBD1 covers 7 bases. Trimming cost V 5 bases and J 4 bases; bases outside gene matches: 4. This CDR3 region has 14 residues. CDR1 is MNHEY and CDR2 is SMNVEV in the germline V gene (reference sequence).